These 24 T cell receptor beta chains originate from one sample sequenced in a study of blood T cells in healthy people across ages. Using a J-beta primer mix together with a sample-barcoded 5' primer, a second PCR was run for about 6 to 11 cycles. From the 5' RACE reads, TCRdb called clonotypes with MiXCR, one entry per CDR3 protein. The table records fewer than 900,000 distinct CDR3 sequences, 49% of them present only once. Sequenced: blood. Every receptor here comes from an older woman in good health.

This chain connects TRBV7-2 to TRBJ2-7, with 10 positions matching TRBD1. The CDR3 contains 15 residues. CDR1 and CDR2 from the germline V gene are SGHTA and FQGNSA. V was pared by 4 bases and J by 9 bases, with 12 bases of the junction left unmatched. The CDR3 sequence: CASSSWDRGAVGQYF. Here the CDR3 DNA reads TGTGCCAGCAGCTCGTGGGACAGGGGCGCCGTCGGGCAGTACTTC. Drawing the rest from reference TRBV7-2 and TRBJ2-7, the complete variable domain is GAGVSQSPSNKVTEKGKDVELRCDPISGHTALYWYRQSLGQGLEFLIYFQGNSAPDKSGLPSDRFSAERTGGSVSTLTIQRTQQEDSAVYLCASSSWDRGAVGQYFGPGTRLTVT.

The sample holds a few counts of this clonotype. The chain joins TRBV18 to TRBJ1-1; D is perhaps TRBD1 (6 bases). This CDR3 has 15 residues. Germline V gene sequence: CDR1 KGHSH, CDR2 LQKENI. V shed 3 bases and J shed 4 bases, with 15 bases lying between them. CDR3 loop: CASSPTRGDGTEAFF. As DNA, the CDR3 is TGTGCCAGCTCACCTACCAGGGGAGATGGCACTGAAGCTTTCTTT.

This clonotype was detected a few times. CDR3 DNA sequence: TGTGCCACCAGCAGAGAGCTAGGACAGGTTAATGAAAAACTGTTTTTT. It yields the protein CATSRELGQVNEKLFF. The chain joins TRBV15 to TRBJ1-4; 7 nucleotides agree with TRBD1. This CDR3 is built from 16 residues. CDR1 and CDR2 from the germline V gene are LNHNV and YYDKDF (reference sequence). V was clipped by 0 bases and J by 4 bases; unmatched bases: 5.

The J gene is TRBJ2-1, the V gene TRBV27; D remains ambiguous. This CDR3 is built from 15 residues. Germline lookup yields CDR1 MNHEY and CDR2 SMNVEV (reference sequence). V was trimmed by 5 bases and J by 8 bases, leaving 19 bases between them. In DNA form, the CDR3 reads TGTGCCAGCAGTGAGGTAGCATCCCCATTAGATGAGCAGTTCTTC. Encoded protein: CASSEVASPLDEQFF.

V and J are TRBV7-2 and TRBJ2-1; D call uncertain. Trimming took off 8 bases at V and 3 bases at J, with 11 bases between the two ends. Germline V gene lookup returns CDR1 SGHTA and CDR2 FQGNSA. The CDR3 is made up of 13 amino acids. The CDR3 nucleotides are TGTGCCAGCGCGCGAAACAGCTACAATGAGCAGTTCTTC. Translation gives CASARNSYNEQFF. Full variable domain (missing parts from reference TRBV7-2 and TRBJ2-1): GAGVSQSPSNKVTEKGKDVELRCDPISGHTALYWYRQSLGQGLEFLIYFQGNSAPDKSGLPSDRFSAERTGGSVSTLTIQRTQQEDSAVYLCASARNSYNEQFFGPGTRLTVL.

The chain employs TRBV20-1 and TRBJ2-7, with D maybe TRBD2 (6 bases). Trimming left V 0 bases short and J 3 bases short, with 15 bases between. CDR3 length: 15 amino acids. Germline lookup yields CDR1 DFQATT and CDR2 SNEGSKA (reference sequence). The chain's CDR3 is CSARDVGDGGYEQYF. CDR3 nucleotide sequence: TGCAGTGCTAGAGATGTTGGGGACGGGGGCTACGAGCAGTACTTC.

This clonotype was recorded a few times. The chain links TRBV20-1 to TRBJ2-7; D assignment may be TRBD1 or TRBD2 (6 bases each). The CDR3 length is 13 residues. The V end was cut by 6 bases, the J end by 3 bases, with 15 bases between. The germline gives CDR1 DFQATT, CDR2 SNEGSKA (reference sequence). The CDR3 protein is CSATGGQFYEQYF. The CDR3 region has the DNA TGCAGTGCCACTGGGGGGCAATTCTACGAGCAGTACTTC.

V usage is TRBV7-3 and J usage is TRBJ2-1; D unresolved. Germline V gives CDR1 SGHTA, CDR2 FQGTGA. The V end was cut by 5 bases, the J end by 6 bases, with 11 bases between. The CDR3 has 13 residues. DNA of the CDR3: TGTGCCAGCAGCGTAATTCCAAGCAATGAGCAGTTCTTC. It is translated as CASSVIPSNEQFF.

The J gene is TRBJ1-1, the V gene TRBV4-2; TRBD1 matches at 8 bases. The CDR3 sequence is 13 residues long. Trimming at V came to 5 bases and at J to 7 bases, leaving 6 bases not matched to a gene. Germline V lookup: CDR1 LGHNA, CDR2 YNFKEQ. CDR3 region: CASSVRTGLEAFF. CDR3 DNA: TGTGCCAGCAGCGTCCGGACAGGGCTTGAAGCTTTCTTT.

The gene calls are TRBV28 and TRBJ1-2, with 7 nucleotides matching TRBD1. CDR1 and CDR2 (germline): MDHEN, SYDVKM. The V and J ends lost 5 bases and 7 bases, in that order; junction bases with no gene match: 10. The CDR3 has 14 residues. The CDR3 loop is CASSDTGEAGGYTF. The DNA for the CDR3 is TGTGCCAGCAGTGACACAGGGGAGGCGGGTGGCTACACCTTC.

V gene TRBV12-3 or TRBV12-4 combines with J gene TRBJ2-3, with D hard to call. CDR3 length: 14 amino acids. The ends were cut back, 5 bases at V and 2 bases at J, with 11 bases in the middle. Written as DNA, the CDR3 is TGTGCCAGCAGTAACCGCGGAAACACAGATACGCAGTATTTT. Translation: CASSNRGNTDTQYF.

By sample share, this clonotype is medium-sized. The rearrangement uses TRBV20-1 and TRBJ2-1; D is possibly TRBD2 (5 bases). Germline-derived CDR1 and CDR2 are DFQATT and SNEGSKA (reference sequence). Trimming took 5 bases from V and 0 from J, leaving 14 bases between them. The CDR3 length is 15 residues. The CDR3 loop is CSAPTGKSSYNEQFF. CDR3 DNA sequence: TGCAGTGCTCCTACCGGGAAGAGCTCCTACAATGAGCAGTTCTTC.

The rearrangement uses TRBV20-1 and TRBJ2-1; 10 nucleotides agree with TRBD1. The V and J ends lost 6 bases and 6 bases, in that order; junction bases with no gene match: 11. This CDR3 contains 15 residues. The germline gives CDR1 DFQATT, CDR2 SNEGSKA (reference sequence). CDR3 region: CSAENRDRGFNEQFF. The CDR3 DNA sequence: TGCAGTGCCGAAAACCGGGACAGGGGATTCAATGAGCAGTTCTTC.

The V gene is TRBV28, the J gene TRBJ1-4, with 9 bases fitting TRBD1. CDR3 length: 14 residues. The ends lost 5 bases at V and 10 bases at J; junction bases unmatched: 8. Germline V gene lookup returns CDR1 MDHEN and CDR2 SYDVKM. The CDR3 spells CASSITGGLGKLFF. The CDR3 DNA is TGTGCCAGCAGTATAACAGGGGGCTTGGGAAAACTGTTTTTT.

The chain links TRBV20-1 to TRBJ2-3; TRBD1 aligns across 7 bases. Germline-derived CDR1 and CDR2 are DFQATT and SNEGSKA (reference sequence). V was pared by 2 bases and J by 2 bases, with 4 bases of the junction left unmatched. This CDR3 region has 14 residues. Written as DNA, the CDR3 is TGCAGTGCTAGAAACAGGGGTTACACAGATACGCAGTATTTT. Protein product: CSARNRGYTDTQYF.

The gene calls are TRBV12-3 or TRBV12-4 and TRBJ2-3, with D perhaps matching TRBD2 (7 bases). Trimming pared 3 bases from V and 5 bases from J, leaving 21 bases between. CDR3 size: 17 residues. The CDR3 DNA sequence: TGTGCCAGCAGTTTGCGGGGGCTAACCCGAGCCCAAGATACGCAGTATTTT. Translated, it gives CASSLRGLTRAQDTQYF.

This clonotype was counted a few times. The CDR3 nucleotides read TGTGCCAGCAGCTTAGCCGGGACTAGCGGGGGGATCTACGAGCAGTACTTC. Amino acids: CASSLAGTSGGIYEQYF. The chain recombines TRBV7-2 with TRBJ2-7, with 15 bases that match TRBD2. The CDR3 consists of 17 residues. The germline gives CDR1 SGHTA, CDR2 FQGNSA. J gave up 3 bases and V 0 bases, and 3 bases lay outside the gene matches.

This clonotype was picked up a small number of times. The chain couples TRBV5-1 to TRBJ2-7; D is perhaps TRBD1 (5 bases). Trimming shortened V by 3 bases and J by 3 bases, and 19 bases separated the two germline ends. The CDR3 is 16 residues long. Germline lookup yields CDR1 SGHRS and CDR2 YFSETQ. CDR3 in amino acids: CASSSPLSGPIYEQYF. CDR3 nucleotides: TGCGCCAGCAGCTCCCCCCTCTCAGGGCCCATCTACGAGCAGTACTTC.

This chain's CDR3 is CASSPGQGAPYEQYF. The CDR3 region has the DNA TGTGCCAGCAGCCCGGGACAGGGGGCGCCTTACGAGCAGTACTTC. The rearrangement uses TRBV28 and TRBJ2-7; 12 positions match TRBD1. CDR1 MDHEN and CDR2 SYDVKM come from the germline V gene. This CDR3 has 15 amino acids. V shed 6 bases and J 4 bases; nucleotides not matched to a gene: 7.

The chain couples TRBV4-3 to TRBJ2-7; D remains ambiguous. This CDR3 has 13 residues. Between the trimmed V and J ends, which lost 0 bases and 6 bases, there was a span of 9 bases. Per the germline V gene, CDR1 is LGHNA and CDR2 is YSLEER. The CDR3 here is CASSQEQAREQYF. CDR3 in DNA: TGCGCCAGCAGCCAAGAGCAGGCCCGCGAGCAGTACTTC.

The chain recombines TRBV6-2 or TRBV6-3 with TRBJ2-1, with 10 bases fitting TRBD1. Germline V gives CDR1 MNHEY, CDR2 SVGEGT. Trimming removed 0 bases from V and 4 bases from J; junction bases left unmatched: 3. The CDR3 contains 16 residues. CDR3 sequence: CASSYSKGQGYNEQFF. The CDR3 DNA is TGTGCCAGCAGTTACTCGAAGGGACAGGGGTACAATGAGCAGTTCTTC.

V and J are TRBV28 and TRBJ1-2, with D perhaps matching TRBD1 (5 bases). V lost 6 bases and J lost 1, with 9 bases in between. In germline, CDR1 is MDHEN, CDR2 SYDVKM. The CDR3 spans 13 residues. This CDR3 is CASSDSFNYGYTF. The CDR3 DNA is TGTGCCAGCAGCGACAGTTTTAACTATGGCTACACCTTC.

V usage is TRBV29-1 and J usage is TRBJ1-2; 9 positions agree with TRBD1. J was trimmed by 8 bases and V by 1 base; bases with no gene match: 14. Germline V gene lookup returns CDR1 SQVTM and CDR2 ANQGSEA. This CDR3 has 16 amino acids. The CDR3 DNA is TGCAGCGTTGAAGGGCGGACAGGGGAAGAGAGTGTGGGCTACACCTTC. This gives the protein CSVEGRTGEESVGYTF.

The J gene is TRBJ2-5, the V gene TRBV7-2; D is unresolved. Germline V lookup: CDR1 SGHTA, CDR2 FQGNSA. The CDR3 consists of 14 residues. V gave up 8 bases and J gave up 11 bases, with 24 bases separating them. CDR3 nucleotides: TGTGCCAGCGGACCGCGGAACTCCTACAATGAGCAGTACTTC. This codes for CASGPRNSYNEQYF.